This T cell receptor beta chain is drawn from a study of blood T cell repertoires in COVID-19. Study at large: In each case, the material was cDNA or gDNA derived from T cells, B-cell-depleted T cells, or PBMCs.

Profiling relied on immunoSEQ multiplex PCR, and the TCRdb table lists in-frame clones only, not all of them. The sample yields around 50,000 clones, about 82% seen once. The V gene lost 0 bases and the J gene lost 4 bases, with 4 bases spanning the gap. CDR1 and CDR2 from the germline V gene are SGHVS and FNYEAQ. This CDR3 contains 14 residues. The sequence derives from a woman over 75 with acute or convalescent COVID-19. The sequenced material came from peripheral blood. The V and J genes are TRBV7-6 and TRBJ1-6; D is unresolved. The CDR3 region is CASSLAQYNSPLHF. The CDR3 nucleotides read TGTGCCAGCAGCTTAGCGCAGTATAATTCACCCCTCCACTTT.